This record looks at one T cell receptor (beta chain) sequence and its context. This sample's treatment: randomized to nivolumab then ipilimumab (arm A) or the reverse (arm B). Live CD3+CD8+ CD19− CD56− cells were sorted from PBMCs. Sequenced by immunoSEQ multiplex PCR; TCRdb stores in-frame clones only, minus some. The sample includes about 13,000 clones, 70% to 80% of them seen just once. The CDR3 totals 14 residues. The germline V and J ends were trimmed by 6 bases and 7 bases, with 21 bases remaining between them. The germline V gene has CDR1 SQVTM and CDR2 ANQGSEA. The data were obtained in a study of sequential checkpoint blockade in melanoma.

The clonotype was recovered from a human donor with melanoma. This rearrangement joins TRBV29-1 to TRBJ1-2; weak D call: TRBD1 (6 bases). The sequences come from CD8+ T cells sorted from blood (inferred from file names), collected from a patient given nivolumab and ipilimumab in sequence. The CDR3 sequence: CSVWGQGYFSGYTF. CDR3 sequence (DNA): TGCAGCGTGTGGGGGCAGGGGTACTTCTCTGGCTACACCTTC. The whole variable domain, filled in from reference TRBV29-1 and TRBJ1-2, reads SAVISQKPSRDICQRGTSLTIQCQVDSQVTMMFWYRQQPGQSLTLIATANQGSEATYESGFVIDKFPISRPNLTFSTLTVSNMSPEDSSIYLCSVWGQGYFSGYTFGSGTRLTVV.